This T cell receptor (beta chain) was captured in a study of blood T cells in healthy people across ages. Study background: Capturing about one barcoded beta molecule per two T cells was achieved by template switching. Study-wide results and caveats: TCR beta diversity tracked closely with naive T cell percentage.

The CDR3 consists of 16 residues. V was pared by 4 bases and J by 6 bases, with 12 bases of the junction left unmatched. Germline assignment: CDR1 SGHRS and CDR2 YFSETQ. A word on this clonotype: What it binds is unknown.

A second roughly 6 to 11 cycle PCR used barcoded and J-beta primers. A 12-random-nucleotide template-switch adaptor tagged each cDNA molecule. CDR3-containing paired-end reads numbered at least 3 million in each sample. From the 5' RACE reads, TCRdb called clonotypes with MiXCR, one entry per CDR3 protein. The profile shows around 1.1 million distinct CDR3 sequences, 35% to 40% of them singletons. Sequencing was performed on blood. The gene calls are TRBV5-1 and TRBJ2-1, with 8 nucleotides matching TRBD1. This receptor was obtained from a man aged 18 to 35 in good health. The CDR3 region has the DNA TGCGCCAGCAGCCAGACAGGGGCCGGGTACAGCAATGAGCAGTTCTTC. Translating it yields CASSQTGAGYSNEQFF.